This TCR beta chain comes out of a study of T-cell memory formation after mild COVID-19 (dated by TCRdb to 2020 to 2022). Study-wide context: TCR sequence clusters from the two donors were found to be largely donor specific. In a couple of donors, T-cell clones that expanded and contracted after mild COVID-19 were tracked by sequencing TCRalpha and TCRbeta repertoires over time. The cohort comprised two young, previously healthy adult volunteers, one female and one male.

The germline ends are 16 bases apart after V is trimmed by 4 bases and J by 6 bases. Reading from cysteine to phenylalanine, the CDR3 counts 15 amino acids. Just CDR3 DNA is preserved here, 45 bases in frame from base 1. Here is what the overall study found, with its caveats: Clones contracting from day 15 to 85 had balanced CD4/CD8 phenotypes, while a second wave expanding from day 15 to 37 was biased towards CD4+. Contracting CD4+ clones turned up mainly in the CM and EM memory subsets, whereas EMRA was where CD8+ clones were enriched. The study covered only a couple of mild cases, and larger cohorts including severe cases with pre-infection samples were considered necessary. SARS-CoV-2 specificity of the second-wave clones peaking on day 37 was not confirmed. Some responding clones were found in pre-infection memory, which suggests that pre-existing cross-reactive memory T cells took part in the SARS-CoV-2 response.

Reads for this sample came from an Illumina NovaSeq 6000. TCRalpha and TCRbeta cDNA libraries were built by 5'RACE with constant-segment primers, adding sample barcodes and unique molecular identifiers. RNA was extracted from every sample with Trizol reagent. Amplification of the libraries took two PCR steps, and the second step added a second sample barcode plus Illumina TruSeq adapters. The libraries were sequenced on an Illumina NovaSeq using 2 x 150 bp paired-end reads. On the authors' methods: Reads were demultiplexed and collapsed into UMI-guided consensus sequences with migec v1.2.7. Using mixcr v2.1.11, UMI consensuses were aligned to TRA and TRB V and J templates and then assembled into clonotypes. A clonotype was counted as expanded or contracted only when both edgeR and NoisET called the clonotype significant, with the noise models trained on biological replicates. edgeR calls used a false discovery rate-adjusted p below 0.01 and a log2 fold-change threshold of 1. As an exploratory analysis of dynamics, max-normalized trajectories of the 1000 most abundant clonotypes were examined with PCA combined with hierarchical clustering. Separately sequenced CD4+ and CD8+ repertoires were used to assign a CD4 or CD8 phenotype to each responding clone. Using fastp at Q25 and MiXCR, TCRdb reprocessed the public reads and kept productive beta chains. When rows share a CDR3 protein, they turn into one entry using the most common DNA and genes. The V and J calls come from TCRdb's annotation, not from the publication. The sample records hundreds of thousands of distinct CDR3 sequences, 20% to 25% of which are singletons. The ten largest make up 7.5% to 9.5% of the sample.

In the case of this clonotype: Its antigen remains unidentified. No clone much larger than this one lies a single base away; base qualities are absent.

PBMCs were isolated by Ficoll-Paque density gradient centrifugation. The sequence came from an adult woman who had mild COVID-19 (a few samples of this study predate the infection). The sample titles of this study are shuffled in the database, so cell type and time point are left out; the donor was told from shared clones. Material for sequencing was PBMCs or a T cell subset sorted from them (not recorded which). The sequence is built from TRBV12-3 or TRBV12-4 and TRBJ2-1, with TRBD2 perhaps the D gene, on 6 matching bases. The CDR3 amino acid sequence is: CASSSMGWGGNEQFF. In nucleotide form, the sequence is TGTGCCAGCAGTTCCATGGGATGGGGAGGCAATGAGCAGTTCTTC.